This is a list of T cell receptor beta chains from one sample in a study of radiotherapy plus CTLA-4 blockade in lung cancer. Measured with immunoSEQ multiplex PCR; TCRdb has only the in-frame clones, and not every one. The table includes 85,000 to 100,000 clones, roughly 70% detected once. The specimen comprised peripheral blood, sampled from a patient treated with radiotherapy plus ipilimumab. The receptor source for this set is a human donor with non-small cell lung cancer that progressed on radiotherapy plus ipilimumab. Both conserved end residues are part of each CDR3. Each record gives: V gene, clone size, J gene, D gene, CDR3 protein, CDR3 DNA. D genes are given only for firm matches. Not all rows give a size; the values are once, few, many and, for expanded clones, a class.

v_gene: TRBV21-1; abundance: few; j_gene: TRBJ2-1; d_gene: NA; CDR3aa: CASSARTSGEQFF; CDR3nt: TGTGCCAGCAGCGCACGGACTAGCGGCGAGCAGTTCTTC
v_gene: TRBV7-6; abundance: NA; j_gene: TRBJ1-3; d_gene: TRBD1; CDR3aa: CASSDTGAGNTIYF; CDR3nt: TGTGCCAGCAGCGACACAGGGGCTGGAAACACCATATATTTT
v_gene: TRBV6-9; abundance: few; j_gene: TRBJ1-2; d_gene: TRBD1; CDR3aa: CASSSGTGGFYGYTF; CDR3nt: TGTGCCAGCAGTTCTGGGACAGGGGGCTTCTATGGCTACACCTTC
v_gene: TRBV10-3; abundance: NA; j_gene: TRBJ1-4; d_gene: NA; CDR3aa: CAISEQGTNEKLFF; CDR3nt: TGTGCCATCAGTGAGCAGGGAACTAATGAAAAATTGTTTTTT
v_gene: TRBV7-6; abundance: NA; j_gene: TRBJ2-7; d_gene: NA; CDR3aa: CASSLRTGDEQYF; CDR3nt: TGTGCCAGCAGCCTAAGAACGGGGGACGAGCAGTACTTC
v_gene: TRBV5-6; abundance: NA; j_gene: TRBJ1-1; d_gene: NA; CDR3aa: CASSLGAGGTEAFF; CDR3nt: TGTGCCAGCAGCTTGGGGGCCGGGGGGACTGAAGCTTTCTTT
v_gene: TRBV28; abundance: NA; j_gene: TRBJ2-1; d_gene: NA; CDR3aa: CASSLQEADLHEQFF; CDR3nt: TGTGCCAGCAGTTTACAGGAGGCCGACCTTCATGAGCAGTTCTTC
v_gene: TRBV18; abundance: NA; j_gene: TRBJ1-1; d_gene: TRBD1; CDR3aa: CASSPPTGRKAVDTEAFF; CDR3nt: TGTGCCAGCTCACCTCCGACAGGGAGGAAGGCCGTTGACACTGAAGCTTTCTTT
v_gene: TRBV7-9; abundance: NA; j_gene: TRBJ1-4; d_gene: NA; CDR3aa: CASLRDTNEKLFF; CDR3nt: TGTGCCAGCCTCCGGGACACTAATGAAAAACTGTTTTTT
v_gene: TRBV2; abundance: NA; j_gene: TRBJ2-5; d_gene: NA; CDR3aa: CATRGGGRETQYF; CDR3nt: TGTGCGACCCGAGGGGGGGGCAGGGAGACCCAGTACTTC
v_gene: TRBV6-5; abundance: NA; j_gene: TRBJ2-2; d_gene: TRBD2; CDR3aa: CASSYSLAGPTGELFF; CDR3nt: TGTGCCAGCAGTTACTCACTAGCGGGACCTACCGGGGAGCTGTTTTTT
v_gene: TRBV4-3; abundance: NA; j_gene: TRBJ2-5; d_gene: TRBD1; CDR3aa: CASSPRGQGMGETQYF; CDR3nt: TGCGCCAGCAGCCCACGGGGACAGGGGATGGGTGAGACCCAGTACTTC
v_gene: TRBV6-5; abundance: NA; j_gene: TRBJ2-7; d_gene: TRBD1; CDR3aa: CASSSGTGVLNEQYF; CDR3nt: TGTGCCAGCAGTTCCGGGACAGGGGTTTTAAACGAGCAGTACTTC
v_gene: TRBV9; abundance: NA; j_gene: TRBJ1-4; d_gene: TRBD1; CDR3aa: CASSPWRGGREKLFF; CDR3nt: TGTGCCAGCAGCCCGTGGCGAGGGGGCCGTGAAAAACTGTTTTTT
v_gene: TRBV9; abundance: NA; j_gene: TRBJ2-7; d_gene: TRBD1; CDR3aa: CASSERGQVHEQYF; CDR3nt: TGTGCCAGCAGCGAAAGGGGACAGGTCCACGAGCAGTACTTC
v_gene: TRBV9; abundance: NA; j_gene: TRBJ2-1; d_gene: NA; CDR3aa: CASSTLTGVFNEQFF; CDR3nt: TGTGCCAGCAGCACCCTAACGGGAGTATTCAATGAGCAGTTCTTC
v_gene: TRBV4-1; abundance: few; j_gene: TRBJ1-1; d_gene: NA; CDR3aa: CASSQEGGMNTEAFF; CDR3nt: TGCGCCAGCAGCCAAGAGGGAGGAATGAACACTGAAGCTTTCTTT
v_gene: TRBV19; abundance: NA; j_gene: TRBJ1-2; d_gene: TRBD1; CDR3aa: CASSIGTGSAGYTF; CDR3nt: TGTGCCAGTAGTATTGGGACAGGGTCGGCTGGCTACACCTTC
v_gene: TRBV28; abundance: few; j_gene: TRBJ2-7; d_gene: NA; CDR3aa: CASSFRAEQYF; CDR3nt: TGTGCCAGCAGTTTCCGGGCCGAGCAGTACTTC
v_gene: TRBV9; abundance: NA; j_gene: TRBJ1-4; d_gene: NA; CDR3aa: CASSVDSHEKLFF; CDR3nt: TGTGCCAGCAGCGTAGACAGTCATGAAAAACTGTTTTTT